These 14 T cell receptor beta chains originate from one sample sequenced in a study of T cells in localized non-small cell lung cancer. Measured with immunoSEQ multiplex PCR; TCRdb has only the in-frame clones, and not every one. The sample contains some 3,200 clones, around 30% of which appear only once. The source was lung tumor tissue, collected before any cancer treatment. Receptor source: a man between 40 and 75 years old with stage I lung adenocarcinoma.

This clone has more than one count but fewer than ten. The chain couples TRBV5-1 to TRBJ2-1; D perhaps matches TRBD1 (5 bases). This CDR3 has 16 amino acids. Germline V gives CDR1 SGHRS, CDR2 YFSETQ. Trimming cost V 6 bases and J 0 bases, with 16 bases left between them. The CDR3 region has the DNA TGCGCCAGCACCCTAAAACAGGTCAGCTCCTACAATGAGCAGTTCTTC. As protein: CASTLKQVSSYNEQFF. Filled out from reference TRBV5-1 and TRBJ2-1, the complete variable domain reads KAGVTQTPRYLIKTRGQQVTLSCSPISGHRSVSWYQQTPGQGLQFLFEYFSETQRNKGNFPGRFSGRQFSNSRSEMNVSTLELGDSALYLCASTLKQVSSYNEQFFGPGTRLTVL.

By proportion, this clone is medium-sized. The chain carries TRBV11-3 and TRBJ2-5; TRBD2 aligns across 7 bases. The V gene end was trimmed by 8 bases and the J gene end by 5 bases; junction bases not matched to a gene: 14. CDR3 length: 15 residues. Germline loops: CDR1 SGHNT, CDR2 YENEEA. The CDR3 spells CASSTGLAERETQYF. The CDR3 DNA is TGTGCCAGCTCAACCGGGCTAGCGGAACGGGAGACCCAGTACTTC.

The chain employs TRBV4-1 and TRBJ1-1; D not resolved. This CDR3 is 16 amino acids long. Looked up from germline, CDR1 is MGHRA and CDR2 is YSYEKL. The V gene lost 0 bases and the J gene lost 6 bases, with 17 bases spanning the gap. The CDR3 reads CASSQDRTKGWSEAFF. The CDR3 nucleotides read TGCGCCAGCAGCCAAGACCGGACCAAGGGTTGGTCTGAAGCTTTCTTT.

The chain carries TRBV6-8 and TRBJ2-1, with a possible D match to TRBD2 (6 bases). The V gene's germline CDR1 is MNHGY and CDR2 SAAAGT. The CDR3 consists of 14 residues. Between the trimmed V and J ends, which lost 0 bases and 9 bases, there was a span of 12 bases. CDR3 sequence (DNA): TGTGCCAGCAGTTACTCGACGGGAGTGGGTGAGCAGTTCTTC. It encodes CASSYSTGVGEQFF.

This clone was recorded a few times. The V call is TRBV6-8, the J call TRBJ1-1, with 8 bases matching TRBD1. Trimming at V came to 5 bases and at J to 2 bases, leaving 7 bases not matched to a gene. This CDR3 is built from 15 residues. Germline CDR1 is MNHGY and CDR2 is SAAAGT. This CDR3 is CASSVTRGPNTEAFF. The CDR3 DNA reads as TGTGCCAGCAGTGTCACCAGGGGGCCTAACACTGAAGCTTTCTTT.

For this clone: Other DNA sequences in this sample translate to the same CDR3. This chain links TRBV5-1 with TRBJ1-1; D ambiguous. V was shortened by 0 bases and J by 0 bases, with 6 bases between the two germline ends. The CDR3 length is 14 residues. Germline CDR1 SGHRS, CDR2 YFSETQ. The CDR3 loop reads CASSLDGMNTEAFF. In DNA form, the CDR3 reads TGCGCCAGCAGCTTGGACGGAATGAACACTGAAGCTTTCTTT. Full variable domain (rest looked up from reference TRBV5-1 and TRBJ1-1): KAGVTQTPRYLIKTRGQQVTLSCSPISGHRSVSWYQQTPGQGLQFLFEYFSETQRNKGNFPGRFSGRQFSNSRSEMNVSTLELGDSALYLCASSLDGMNTEAFFGQGTRLTVV.

By proportion, this clone is large. This chain uses TRBV11-3 with TRBJ1-1; D unresolved. In germline, CDR1 is SGHNT, CDR2 YENEEA. V was pared by 5 bases and J by 1 base, with 17 bases between. The CDR3 length is 16 residues. CDR3 DNA: TGTGCCAGCAGCCAAGTTATCAGTCCACAGAACACTGAAGCTTTCTTT. Amino acid sequence: CASSQVISPQNTEAFF.

The genes are TRBV9 and TRBJ2-3; the D is unclear. The germline gives CDR1 SGDLS, CDR2 YYNGEE. The CDR3 is made up of 14 amino acids. V lost 0 bases to trimming and J lost 6 bases, with 11 bases between them. CDR3 sequence: CASSVEGQVDTQYF. The DNA of the CDR3 is TGTGCCAGCAGCGTAGAGGGCCAAGTCGATACGCAGTATTTT.

This rearrangement joins TRBV19 to TRBJ2-1; TRBD2 matches 7 bases. Germline V CDR1 and CDR2: LNHDA, SQIVND (reference sequence). J was trimmed by 6 bases and V by 5 bases; bases with no gene match: 1. The CDR3 has 12 residues. In DNA, the CDR3 is TGTGCCAGTAGTTGGGGGGGCAATGAGCAGTTCTTC. It translates to CASSWGGNEQFF.

This clone is classed as large (0.1 to 1%). This chain uses TRBV30 with TRBJ1-6; D remains ambiguous. Per germline, CDR1 GTSNPN and CDR2 SVGIG (reference sequence). The CDR3 contains 17 residues. Trimming shortened V by 4 bases and J by 6 bases, and 22 bases separated the two germline ends. The CDR3 DNA reads TGTGCCTGGAAACCCGGGGTAGGGAGGGTGCCTAATTCACCCCTCCACTTT. Its translation is CAWKPGVGRVPNSPLHF.

The chain joins TRBV19 to TRBJ2-1, with TRBD2 identical over 13 bases. The germline V gene has CDR1 LNHDA and CDR2 SQIVND (reference sequence). Unmatched junction bases numbered 3, after V lost 5 bases and J lost 2 bases. The CDR3 spans 16 residues. The CDR3, as DNA: TGTGCCAGTAGTTTGGGACTAGCGGGGCCCTACAATGAGCAGTTCTTC. Translated, it gives CASSLGLAGPYNEQFF.

The CDR3 spells CASSLSSAVTGELFF. CDR3 DNA sequence: TGTGCCAGCAGTTTGTCTAGCGCGGTGACCGGGGAGCTGTTTTTT. J is TRBJ2-2 and V is TRBV27; maybe TRBD2 (6 bases). This CDR3 spans 15 amino acids. Trimming left V 3 bases short and J 5 bases short, with 13 bases between. The V gene's germline CDR1 is MNHEY and CDR2 SMNVEV (reference sequence).

This clone was seen a few times. The rearrangement links TRBV11-3 to TRBJ2-2, with 11 bases identical to TRBD1. The germline V gene has CDR1 SGHNT and CDR2 YENEEA. V shed 7 bases, J shed 7 bases, and the junction held 11 bases outside the gene matches. This CDR3 contains 16 residues. CDR3 sequence reads: CASNLGQGARDGELFF. CDR3 bases: TGTGCCAGCAACCTCGGACAGGGGGCGCGAGACGGGGAGCTGTTTTTT. Full variable domain (rest looked up from reference TRBV11-3 and TRBJ2-2): EAGVVQSPRYKIIEKKQPVAFWCNPISGHNTLYWYLQNLGQGPELLIRYENEEAVDDSQLPKDRFSAERLKGVDSTLKIQPAELGDSAVYLCASNLGQGARDGELFFGEGSRLTVL.

This clone was seen only a few times. The chain carries TRBV2 and TRBJ2-1; the D gene is possibly TRBD2 (5 bases). This CDR3 is 16 amino acids long. The germline gives CDR1 SNHLY, CDR2 FYNNEI. Trimming cost V 5 bases and J 2 bases, with 16 bases left between them. CDR3 in amino acids: CASSTPGLPTYNEQFF. The DNA for the CDR3 is TGTGCCAGCAGTACTCCCGGACTCCCCACCTACAATGAGCAGTTCTTC.